This T cell receptor (beta chain) was obtained from a study of T-cell memory formation after mild COVID-19. With constant-segment primers, 5'RACE yielded cDNA libraries of TCR alpha and TCR beta that carried sample barcodes and UMIs. TCRdb re-derived calls from the 5' RACE reads in MiXCR, one entry per CDR3 protein. The sample holds roughly 200,000 distinct CDR3 sequences, about a sixth seen once. On this clonotype: As yet, its antigen is unknown.

With 5 bases removed from V and 2 bases from J, the gap between germline ends came to 16 bases. The CDR3 is 15 amino acids. CDR1 and CDR2 (germline): SGHTA, FQGNSA. Study-level findings and limits: The study detected some responding clones in pre-infection memory, suggesting cross-reactive memory joined. Of the contracting clones, CD4+ ones lay mainly in CM and EM, and CD8+ ones in EMRA.

This receptor was taken from an adult woman who had mild COVID-19 (a few samples of this study predate the infection). Cell type and time point are not known. The chain employs TRBV7-2 and TRBJ2-7; no definite D call. The sample comprised PBMCs or a T cell subset sorted from them (not recorded which). The CDR3 bases are TGTGCCAGCAGCGAGCCATGGACGGGTACCTACGAGCAGTACTTC. As protein: CASSEPWTGTYEQYF. Complete variable domain (other parts from reference TRBV7-2 and TRBJ2-7): GAGVSQSPSNKVTEKGKDVELRCDPISGHTALYWYRQSLGQGLEFLIYFQGNSAPDKSGLPSDRFSAERTGGSVSTLTIQRTQQEDSAVYLCASSEPWTGTYEQYFGPGTRLTVT.